The rows below give T cell receptor beta chains drawn from one sample of a study of graft-versus-host responses after intestinal transplantation. Here immunoSEQ multiplex PCR was the method, and the copy in TCRdb shows in-frame clones only, minus some. The sample has about 19,000 clones; under 75% are singletons. The sample here was ileum tissue, taken 20 days after intestinal transplant. The receptors were sampled from a human patient who received an intestinal transplant, so some T cells may come from the graft donor. Both conserved end residues are part of each CDR3. A D gene is named only where the DNA matches it firmly. Expanded clones are given a class, and other clones once, few, many or no size at all.

>-|TRBJ2-7|-|TRBV11-2
CASQGLPYEQYF
TGTGCCAGCCAGGGGCTACCCTACGAGCAGTACTTC
>-|TRBJ2-5|TRBD1|TRBV6-1
CASSEYDRAQETQYF
TGTGCCAGCAGTGAATACGACAGGGCTCAAGAGACCCAGTACTTC
>-|TRBJ2-5|-|TRBV28
CASSLEQVQETQYF
TGTGCCAGCAGTTTAGAGCAAGTTCAAGAGACCCAGTACTTC
>-|TRBJ2-5|-|TRBV25-1
CASSDTGSGETQYF
TGTGCCAGCAGTGATACAGGTTCTGGGGAGACCCAGTACTTC
>-|TRBJ2-7|-|TRBV30
CAWGQIPYEQYF
TGTGCCTGGGGACAGATACCCTACGAGCAGTACTTC
>-|TRBJ2-4|-|TRBV25-1
CASSELDSRGGNIQYF
TGTGCCAGCAGTGAGTTGGATAGTCGCGGAGGAAACATTCAGTACTTC
>-|TRBJ2-1|-|TRBV29-1
CSVEDFPGAGPYNEQFF
TGCAGCGTTGAAGATTTCCCTGGGGCGGGACCCTACAATGAGCAGTTCTTC
>-|TRBJ1-2|-|TRBV7-6
CASSLNRRGGYTF
TGTGCCAGCAGCTTAAATAGGCGGGGGGGCTACACCTTC
>-|TRBJ2-1|TRBD1|TRBV27
CASKFDYRGHNEQFF
TGTGCCAGCAAATTTGACTATAGGGGGCACAATGAGCAGTTCTTC
>few|TRBJ2-7|-|TRBV6-6
CASSQSSQPGASEQYF
TGTGCCAGCAGTCAGTCCTCTCAACCGGGTGCATCCGAGCAGTACTTC
>-|TRBJ2-4|-|TRBV11-3
CASSLELAKNIQYF
TGTGCCAGCAGCCTGGAGTTAGCCAAAAACATTCAGTACTTC
>-|TRBJ2-1|TRBD2|TRBV2
CASSGIAGSSYNEQFF
TGTGCCAGCAGTGGGATAGCGGGGAGCTCCTACAATGAGCAGTTCTTC
>few|TRBJ1-1|-|TRBV6-5
CASSPGWGNTEAFF
TGTGCCAGCAGTCCGGGATGGGGGAACACTGAAGCTTTCTTT
>-|TRBJ2-3|TRBD2|TRBV9
CASSVASGGVQDTQYF
TGTGCCAGCAGCGTAGCTAGCGGGGGGGTTCAAGATACGCAGTATTTT
>-|TRBJ2-1|TRBD2|TRBV5-1
CASSGGLAGDNEQFF
TGCGCCAGCAGCGGGGGACTAGCGGGAGACAATGAGCAGTTCTTC
>-|TRBJ1-2|TRBD1|TRBV7-9
CASSLVARTGDGYTF
TGTGCCAGCAGCTTAGTAGCCCGGACAGGGGATGGCTACACCTTC
>-|TRBJ1-5|TRBD1|TRBV7-2
CASSIGTGEDQPQHF
TGTGCCAGCAGCATTGGGACAGGGGAGGATCAGCCCCAGCATTTT
>-|TRBJ2-7|TRBD1|TRBV4-3
CASSQVSIGTGGFYEQYF
TGCGCCAGCAGCCAAGTTTCAATTGGGACAGGGGGTTTTTACGAGCAGTACTTC
>few|TRBJ1-2|-|TRBV5-4
CASSRDFYGYTF
TGCGCCAGCAGCCGGGATTTCTATGGCTACACCTTC
>-|TRBJ2-3|TRBD2|TRBV9
CASSLYTSGGTDTQYF
TGTGCCAGCAGCCTATACACTAGCGGGGGCACAGATACGCAGTATTTT
>-|TRBJ2-3|-|TRBV15
CATSRLGTHTDTQYF
TGTGCCACCAGCAGACTTGGGACTCACACAGATACGCAGTATTTT
>-|TRBJ1-5|TRBD1|TRBV7-2
CASSRRFPGQGSDQPQHF
TGTGCCAGCAGCCGCCGTTTCCCGGGACAGGGGTCCGATCAGCCCCAGCATTTT
>few|TRBJ2-5|-|TRBV2
CASSQTDYIQETQYF
TGTGCCAGCAGTCAAACGGACTACATCCAAGAGACCCAGTACTTC
>-|TRBJ2-7|TRBD2|TRBV2
CASSGGTSYEQYF
TGTGCCAGCAGTGGTGGGACTAGCTACGAGCAGTACTTC